This TCR beta chain was identified during a study of response to subunit inactivated influenza vaccine. General study findings and limits: Authors proposed each seasonal influenza vaccination draws in few new T cells.

The V end lost 7 bases, the J end lost 2 bases, and 9 bases lay between the germline ends. CDR3 length: 11 amino acids. Germline V gene sequence: CDR1 DFQATT, CDR2 SNEGSKA (reference sequence). Via MiXCR, TCRdb re-called the RT-PCR reads, giving one row per CDR3 protein. The table includes approximately 500,000 distinct CDR3 sequences, 13% detected once. In the case of this clonotype: What it binds is unknown.

The sequences come from PBMCs from blood, collected about 40 days after vaccination. The origin of this receptor is a man aged 45-65 years who received an inactivated influenza vaccine. The gene calls are TRBV20-1 and TRBJ2-7; tentative D call: TRBD1 (5 bases). The DNA of the CDR3 is TGCAGTGGTCGACAGACCTACGAGCAGTACTTC. Amino acid sequence: CSGRQTYEQYF.